These 12 T cell receptor beta chains were sequenced from one sample in a study of T-cell memory formation after mild COVID-19. TCRdb independently ran MiXCR on the 5' RACE reads; one entry per CDR3 protein. The sample includes about 180,000 distinct CDR3 sequences, around 20% of them seen just once. The sequenced material came from PBMCs or a T cell subset sorted from them (not recorded which). The source of these receptors is a man aged 18 to 29 who had mild COVID-19 (a few samples of this study predate the infection). Cell type and time point are not known.

The chain has TRBV20-1 and TRBJ2-2; 9 nucleotides line up with TRBD1. After removal of 2 bases from V and 2 bases from J, the junction contained 6 bases not matched to a gene. The CDR3 extends over 16 amino acids. The V gene's germline CDR1 is DFQATT and CDR2 SNEGSKA (reference sequence). DNA for the CDR3: TGCAGTGCTAGAACCTTGGACAGGGGTAACACCGGGGAGCTGTTTTTT. It yields the protein CSARTLDRGNTGELFF.

The chain has TRBV3-1 and TRBJ1-5, with D uncertain. Germline values: CDR1 LGHDT, CDR2 YNNKEL (reference sequence). The CDR3 has 12 amino acids. Trimming removed 4 bases from V and 7 bases from J, with 8 bases in between. The CDR3 spells CASSLAEQPQHF. Here the CDR3 DNA reads TGTGCCAGCAGCCTGGCGGAGCAGCCCCAGCATTTT.

The gene calls are TRBV12-3 or TRBV12-4 and TRBJ2-7; 7 bases map to TRBD2. The ends lost 6 bases at V and 3 bases at J; junction bases unmatched: 5. The CDR3 is 13 amino acids. The CDR3 spells CASSWGGGYEQYV. CDR3 nucleotides: TGTGCCAGCAGCTGGGGCGGGGGCTACGAGCAGTACGTC.

The chain joins TRBV7-9 to TRBJ2-5, with D possibly matching TRBD1 (6 bases). V was pared by 5 bases and J by 1 base, with 11 bases between. The CDR3 covers 14 residues. Germline assignment: CDR1 SEHNR and CDR2 FQNEAQ (reference sequence). Here the CDR3 DNA reads TGTGCCAGCAGCACACAGGGAACCCAAGAGACCCAGTACTTC. It translates to CASSTQGTQETQYF.

J is TRBJ1-1 and V is TRBV2, with D maybe TRBD1 (5 bases). Germline CDR1 SNHLY, CDR2 FYNNEI. V was pared by 6 bases and J by 2 bases, with 16 bases between. CDR3 size: 15 residues. CDR3 residues: CASSGRVTVNTEAFF. CDR3 in DNA: TGTGCCAGCAGCGGGCGTGTGACAGTAAACACTGAAGCTTTCTTT.

The chain joins TRBV6-2 or TRBV6-3 to TRBJ1-5; D is perhaps TRBD1 (6 bases). Trimming took 5 bases from V and 6 from J, leaving 11 bases between them. From germline, CDR1 is MNHEY and CDR2 SVGEGT. This CDR3 spans 13 amino acids. The CDR3 DNA reads TGTGCCAGCAGTCTTCAGGGGACTCAGCCCCAGCATTTT. Amino acids: CASSLQGTQPQHF.

Only a few counts were recorded for this clonotype. V is TRBV7-2 and J is TRBJ2-2; no firm D call. Germline V gene sequence: CDR1 SGHTA, CDR2 FQGNSA. The CDR3 covers 13 residues. Deletions cut 2 bases from V and 2 bases from J, with 3 bases between. CDR3 sequence: CASSLINTGELFF. The CDR3 region has the DNA TGTGCCAGCAGCTTAATCAACACCGGGGAGCTGTTTTTT.

This sequence joins TRBV10-2 and TRBJ2-2; D may match TRBD1 or TRBD2 (5 bases each). V was trimmed by 1 base and J by 3 bases, leaving 6 bases between them. The germline V gene has CDR1 WSHSY and CDR2 SAAADI. The CDR3 totals 14 residues. CDR3 in DNA: TGCGCCAGCAGTGAGTTGGGGGACACCGGGGAGCTGTTTTTT. It specifies CASSELGDTGELFF.

This chain connects TRBV5-4 to TRBJ2-7; D is possibly TRBD2 (6 bases). Germline V gene sequence: CDR1 SGHNT, CDR2 YYREEE (reference sequence). This CDR3 comprises 13 residues. V was pared by 5 bases and J by 6 bases, with 15 bases between. In DNA form, the CDR3 reads TGTGCCAGCAGGACCGCCGGGAGTGTCGAGCAGTACTTC. As protein: CASRTAGSVEQYF.

Only a few counts were recorded for this clonotype. The V call is TRBV2, the J call TRBJ1-4, with a tentative D call TRBD1 (5 bases). The ends were cut back, 8 bases at V and 5 bases at J, with 12 bases in the middle. Germline V gives CDR1 SNHLY, CDR2 FYNNEI. The CDR3 totals 13 residues. The CDR3 sequence is CASAGTENEKLFF. The CDR3, as DNA: TGTGCCAGCGCGGGGACCGAGAATGAAAAACTGTTTTTT.

V gene TRBV25-1 combines with J gene TRBJ1-5; no clear D gene. V lost 4 bases, J lost 0 bases, and 10 bases lay in between. This CDR3 has 15 amino acids. The germline V gene encodes CDR1 MGHDK and CDR2 SYGVNS. The CDR3 nucleotides read TGTGCCAGCAGTGGCCAGCCCTATAGCAATCAGCCCCAGCATTTT. This encodes CASSGQPYSNQPQHF. The variable domain in full, with the rest retrieved from reference TRBV25-1 and TRBJ1-5, is EADIYQTPRYLVIGTGKKITLECSQTMGHDKMYWYQQDPGMELHLIHYSYGVNSTEKGDLSSESTVSRIRTEHFPLTLESARPSHTSQYLCASSGQPYSNQPQHFGDGTRLSIL.

V gene TRBV27 combines with J gene TRBJ2-1, with D maybe TRBD2 (6 bases). Germline V gene lookup returns CDR1 MNHEY and CDR2 SMNVEV (reference sequence). V was cut by 2 bases and J by 5 bases, with 7 bases left in between. This CDR3 spans 13 amino acids. For the CDR3, the DNA is TGTGCCAGCAGTTTAAGGGAGGACAATGAGCAGTTCTTC. Its protein product is CASSLREDNEQFF.